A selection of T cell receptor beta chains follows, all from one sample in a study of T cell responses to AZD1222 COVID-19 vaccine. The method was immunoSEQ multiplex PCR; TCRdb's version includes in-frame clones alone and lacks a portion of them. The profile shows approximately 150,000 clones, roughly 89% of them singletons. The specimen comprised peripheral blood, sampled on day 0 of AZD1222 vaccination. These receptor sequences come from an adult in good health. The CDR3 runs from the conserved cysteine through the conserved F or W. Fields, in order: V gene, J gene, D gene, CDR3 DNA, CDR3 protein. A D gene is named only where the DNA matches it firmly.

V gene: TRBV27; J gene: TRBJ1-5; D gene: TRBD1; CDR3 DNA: TGTGCCAGCAGTTTATTAGGGGGCGCGGGCAATCAGCCCCAGCATTTT; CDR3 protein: CASSLLGGAGNQPQHF
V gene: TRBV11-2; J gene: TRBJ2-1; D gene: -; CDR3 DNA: TGTGCCAGCAGCTCTCCCCTCGGGGGCTCCTACAATGAGCAGTTCTTC; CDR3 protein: CASSSPLGGSYNEQFF
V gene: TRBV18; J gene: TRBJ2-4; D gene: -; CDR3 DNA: TGTGCCAGCTCCCGAGCGCCGGCAGGCTCCGACAAAAACATTCAGTACTTC; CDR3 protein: CASSRAPAGSDKNIQYF
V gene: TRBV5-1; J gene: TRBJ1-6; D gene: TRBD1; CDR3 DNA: TGCGCCAGCAGCTTATACCCAAGGACAGGGTCCTATAATTCACCCCTCCACTTT; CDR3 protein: CASSLYPRTGSYNSPLHF
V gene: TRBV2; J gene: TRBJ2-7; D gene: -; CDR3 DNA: TGTGCCAGCAGGAGAAGCTCCCTCTCCTACGAGCAGTACTTC; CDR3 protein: CASRRSSLSYEQYF
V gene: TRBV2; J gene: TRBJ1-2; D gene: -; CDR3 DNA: TGTGCCAGCACCGGGGGGAGGGTGTATGGCTACACCTTC; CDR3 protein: CASTGGRVYGYTF
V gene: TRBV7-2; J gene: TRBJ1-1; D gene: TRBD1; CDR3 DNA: TGTGCCAGCAGCTTAGGAGGGACAGGGGGGTACACTGAAGCTTTCTTT; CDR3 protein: CASSLGGTGGYTEAFF
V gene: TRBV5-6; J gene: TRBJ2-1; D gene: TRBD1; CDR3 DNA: TGTGCCAGCAGCTTAAGGGACAGGGCTCTCTACAATGAGCAGTTCTTC; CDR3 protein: CASSLRDRALYNEQFF
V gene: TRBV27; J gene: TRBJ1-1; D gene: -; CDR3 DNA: TGTGCCAGCACCATCAATGGGGCTACTGAAGCTTTCTTT; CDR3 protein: CASTINGATEAFF
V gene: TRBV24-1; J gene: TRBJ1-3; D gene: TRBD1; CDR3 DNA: TGTGCCACCAGGGACAGGGAATTTAACCCCTCTGGAAACACCATATATTTT; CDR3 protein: CATRDREFNPSGNTIYF